This T cell receptor (beta chain) derives from a study of molecular identifiers for immune sequencing clone quantification. Whole-study context: Four portions were sequenced after RNA from roughly 18,000 or 92,000 naive CD8 cells was split five ways in replicates.

The germline CDR1 and CDR2 sequences are DFQATT and SNEGSKA (reference sequence). With 2 bases removed from V and 8 bases from J, the gap between germline ends came to 9 bases. CDR3 length equals 11 residues. Naive CD8 T cells were picked out by sorting for CD8+CD4-CCR7+CD45RA+. With regard to this clonotype: What it binds is not known.

Study conclusions and caveats: Barcode collisions between identical TCR molecules could shrink estimates of highly expanded clone sizes.

TCRdb re-analysed the PCR reads in MiXCR, keeping a single row per CDR3 protein. The repertoire holds more than 550,000 distinct CDR3 sequences, with roughly 23% as singletons. The source of this sequence is a human donor in good health. Some libraries in this study had Jurkat cell RNA spiked in. Sequencing used naive CD8+ T cells from blood, with Jurkat cell RNA spiked in. Subset indicated: FACS-sorted CD8+CD4-CCR7+CD45RA+ naive T cells. V gene TRBV20-1 combines with J gene TRBJ1-2; D possibly corresponds to TRBD1 (5 bases). The CDR3 sequence is CSARQGAGYTF. The CDR3 DNA is TGCAGTGCTAGACAAGGGGCGGGCTACACCTTC.